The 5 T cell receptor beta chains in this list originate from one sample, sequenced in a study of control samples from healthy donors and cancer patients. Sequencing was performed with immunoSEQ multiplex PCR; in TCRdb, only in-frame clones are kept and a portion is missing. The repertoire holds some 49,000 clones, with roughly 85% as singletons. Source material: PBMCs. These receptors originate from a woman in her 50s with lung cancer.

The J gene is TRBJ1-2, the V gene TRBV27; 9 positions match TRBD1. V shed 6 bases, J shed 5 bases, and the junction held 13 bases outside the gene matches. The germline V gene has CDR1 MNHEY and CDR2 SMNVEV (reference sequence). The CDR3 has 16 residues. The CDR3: CASSLKGGQGGYGYTF. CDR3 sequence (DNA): TGTGCCAGCAGCCTAAAAGGGGGACAGGGTGGATATGGCTACACCTTC.

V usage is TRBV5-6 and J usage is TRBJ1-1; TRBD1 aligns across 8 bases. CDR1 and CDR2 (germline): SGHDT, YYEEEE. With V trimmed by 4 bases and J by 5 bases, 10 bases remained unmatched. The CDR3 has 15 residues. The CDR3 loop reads CASSPVSGGTTEAFF. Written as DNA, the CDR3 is TGTGCCAGCAGCCCCGTGTCAGGGGGCACTACTGAAGCTTTCTTT.

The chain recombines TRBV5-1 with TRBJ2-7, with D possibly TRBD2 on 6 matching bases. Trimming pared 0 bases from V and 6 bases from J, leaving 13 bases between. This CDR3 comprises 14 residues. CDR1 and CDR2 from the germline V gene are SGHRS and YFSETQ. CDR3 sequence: CASSLGGGTPEQYF. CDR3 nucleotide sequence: TGCGCCAGCAGCTTGGGTGGAGGGACTCCCGAGCAGTACTTC.

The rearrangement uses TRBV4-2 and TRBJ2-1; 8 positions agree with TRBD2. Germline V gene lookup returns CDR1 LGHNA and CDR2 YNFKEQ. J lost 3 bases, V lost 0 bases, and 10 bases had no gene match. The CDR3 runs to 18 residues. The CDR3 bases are TGTGCCAGCAGCCAAGATAGGGAAGCGGGGGCCATCTACAATGAGCAGTTCTTC. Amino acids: CASSQDREAGAIYNEQFF.

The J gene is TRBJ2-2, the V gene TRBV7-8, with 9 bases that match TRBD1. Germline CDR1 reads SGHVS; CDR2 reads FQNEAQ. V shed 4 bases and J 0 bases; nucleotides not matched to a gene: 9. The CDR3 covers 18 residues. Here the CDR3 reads CASSWDRELESNTGELFF. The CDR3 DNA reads TGTGCCAGCAGCTGGGACAGGGAACTCGAATCGAACACCGGGGAGCTGTTTTTT.